The sequence of this T cell receptor (beta chain) was determined in a study of CD8+ T cells in alopecia areata. The V gene's germline CDR1 is SGHTA and CDR2 FQGNSA. The CDR3 covers 13 residues. V lost 0 bases and J lost 10, with 10 bases in between. As to treatment: oral pan-JAK inhibitor, 5-10 mg twice daily. RNA was isolated and reverse transcribed to cDNA, the sequencing template. TCRdb's copy holds only in-frame clones and misses some; the assay was immunoSEQ multiplex PCR. The table has some 170,000 clones, roughly 50% seen once; the top ten hold 15% to 20%. J is TRBJ2-4 and V is TRBV7-2; D is unclear. Sample: CD4+ T cells sorted from blood, taken at approximately week 56, from a patient treated with tofacitinib. This TCR was sampled from a human donor with alopecia areata. The CDR3 protein is CASSLAGNLIQYF. DNA of the CDR3: TGTGCCAGCAGCTTAGCAGGGAACCTTATTCAGTACTTC.